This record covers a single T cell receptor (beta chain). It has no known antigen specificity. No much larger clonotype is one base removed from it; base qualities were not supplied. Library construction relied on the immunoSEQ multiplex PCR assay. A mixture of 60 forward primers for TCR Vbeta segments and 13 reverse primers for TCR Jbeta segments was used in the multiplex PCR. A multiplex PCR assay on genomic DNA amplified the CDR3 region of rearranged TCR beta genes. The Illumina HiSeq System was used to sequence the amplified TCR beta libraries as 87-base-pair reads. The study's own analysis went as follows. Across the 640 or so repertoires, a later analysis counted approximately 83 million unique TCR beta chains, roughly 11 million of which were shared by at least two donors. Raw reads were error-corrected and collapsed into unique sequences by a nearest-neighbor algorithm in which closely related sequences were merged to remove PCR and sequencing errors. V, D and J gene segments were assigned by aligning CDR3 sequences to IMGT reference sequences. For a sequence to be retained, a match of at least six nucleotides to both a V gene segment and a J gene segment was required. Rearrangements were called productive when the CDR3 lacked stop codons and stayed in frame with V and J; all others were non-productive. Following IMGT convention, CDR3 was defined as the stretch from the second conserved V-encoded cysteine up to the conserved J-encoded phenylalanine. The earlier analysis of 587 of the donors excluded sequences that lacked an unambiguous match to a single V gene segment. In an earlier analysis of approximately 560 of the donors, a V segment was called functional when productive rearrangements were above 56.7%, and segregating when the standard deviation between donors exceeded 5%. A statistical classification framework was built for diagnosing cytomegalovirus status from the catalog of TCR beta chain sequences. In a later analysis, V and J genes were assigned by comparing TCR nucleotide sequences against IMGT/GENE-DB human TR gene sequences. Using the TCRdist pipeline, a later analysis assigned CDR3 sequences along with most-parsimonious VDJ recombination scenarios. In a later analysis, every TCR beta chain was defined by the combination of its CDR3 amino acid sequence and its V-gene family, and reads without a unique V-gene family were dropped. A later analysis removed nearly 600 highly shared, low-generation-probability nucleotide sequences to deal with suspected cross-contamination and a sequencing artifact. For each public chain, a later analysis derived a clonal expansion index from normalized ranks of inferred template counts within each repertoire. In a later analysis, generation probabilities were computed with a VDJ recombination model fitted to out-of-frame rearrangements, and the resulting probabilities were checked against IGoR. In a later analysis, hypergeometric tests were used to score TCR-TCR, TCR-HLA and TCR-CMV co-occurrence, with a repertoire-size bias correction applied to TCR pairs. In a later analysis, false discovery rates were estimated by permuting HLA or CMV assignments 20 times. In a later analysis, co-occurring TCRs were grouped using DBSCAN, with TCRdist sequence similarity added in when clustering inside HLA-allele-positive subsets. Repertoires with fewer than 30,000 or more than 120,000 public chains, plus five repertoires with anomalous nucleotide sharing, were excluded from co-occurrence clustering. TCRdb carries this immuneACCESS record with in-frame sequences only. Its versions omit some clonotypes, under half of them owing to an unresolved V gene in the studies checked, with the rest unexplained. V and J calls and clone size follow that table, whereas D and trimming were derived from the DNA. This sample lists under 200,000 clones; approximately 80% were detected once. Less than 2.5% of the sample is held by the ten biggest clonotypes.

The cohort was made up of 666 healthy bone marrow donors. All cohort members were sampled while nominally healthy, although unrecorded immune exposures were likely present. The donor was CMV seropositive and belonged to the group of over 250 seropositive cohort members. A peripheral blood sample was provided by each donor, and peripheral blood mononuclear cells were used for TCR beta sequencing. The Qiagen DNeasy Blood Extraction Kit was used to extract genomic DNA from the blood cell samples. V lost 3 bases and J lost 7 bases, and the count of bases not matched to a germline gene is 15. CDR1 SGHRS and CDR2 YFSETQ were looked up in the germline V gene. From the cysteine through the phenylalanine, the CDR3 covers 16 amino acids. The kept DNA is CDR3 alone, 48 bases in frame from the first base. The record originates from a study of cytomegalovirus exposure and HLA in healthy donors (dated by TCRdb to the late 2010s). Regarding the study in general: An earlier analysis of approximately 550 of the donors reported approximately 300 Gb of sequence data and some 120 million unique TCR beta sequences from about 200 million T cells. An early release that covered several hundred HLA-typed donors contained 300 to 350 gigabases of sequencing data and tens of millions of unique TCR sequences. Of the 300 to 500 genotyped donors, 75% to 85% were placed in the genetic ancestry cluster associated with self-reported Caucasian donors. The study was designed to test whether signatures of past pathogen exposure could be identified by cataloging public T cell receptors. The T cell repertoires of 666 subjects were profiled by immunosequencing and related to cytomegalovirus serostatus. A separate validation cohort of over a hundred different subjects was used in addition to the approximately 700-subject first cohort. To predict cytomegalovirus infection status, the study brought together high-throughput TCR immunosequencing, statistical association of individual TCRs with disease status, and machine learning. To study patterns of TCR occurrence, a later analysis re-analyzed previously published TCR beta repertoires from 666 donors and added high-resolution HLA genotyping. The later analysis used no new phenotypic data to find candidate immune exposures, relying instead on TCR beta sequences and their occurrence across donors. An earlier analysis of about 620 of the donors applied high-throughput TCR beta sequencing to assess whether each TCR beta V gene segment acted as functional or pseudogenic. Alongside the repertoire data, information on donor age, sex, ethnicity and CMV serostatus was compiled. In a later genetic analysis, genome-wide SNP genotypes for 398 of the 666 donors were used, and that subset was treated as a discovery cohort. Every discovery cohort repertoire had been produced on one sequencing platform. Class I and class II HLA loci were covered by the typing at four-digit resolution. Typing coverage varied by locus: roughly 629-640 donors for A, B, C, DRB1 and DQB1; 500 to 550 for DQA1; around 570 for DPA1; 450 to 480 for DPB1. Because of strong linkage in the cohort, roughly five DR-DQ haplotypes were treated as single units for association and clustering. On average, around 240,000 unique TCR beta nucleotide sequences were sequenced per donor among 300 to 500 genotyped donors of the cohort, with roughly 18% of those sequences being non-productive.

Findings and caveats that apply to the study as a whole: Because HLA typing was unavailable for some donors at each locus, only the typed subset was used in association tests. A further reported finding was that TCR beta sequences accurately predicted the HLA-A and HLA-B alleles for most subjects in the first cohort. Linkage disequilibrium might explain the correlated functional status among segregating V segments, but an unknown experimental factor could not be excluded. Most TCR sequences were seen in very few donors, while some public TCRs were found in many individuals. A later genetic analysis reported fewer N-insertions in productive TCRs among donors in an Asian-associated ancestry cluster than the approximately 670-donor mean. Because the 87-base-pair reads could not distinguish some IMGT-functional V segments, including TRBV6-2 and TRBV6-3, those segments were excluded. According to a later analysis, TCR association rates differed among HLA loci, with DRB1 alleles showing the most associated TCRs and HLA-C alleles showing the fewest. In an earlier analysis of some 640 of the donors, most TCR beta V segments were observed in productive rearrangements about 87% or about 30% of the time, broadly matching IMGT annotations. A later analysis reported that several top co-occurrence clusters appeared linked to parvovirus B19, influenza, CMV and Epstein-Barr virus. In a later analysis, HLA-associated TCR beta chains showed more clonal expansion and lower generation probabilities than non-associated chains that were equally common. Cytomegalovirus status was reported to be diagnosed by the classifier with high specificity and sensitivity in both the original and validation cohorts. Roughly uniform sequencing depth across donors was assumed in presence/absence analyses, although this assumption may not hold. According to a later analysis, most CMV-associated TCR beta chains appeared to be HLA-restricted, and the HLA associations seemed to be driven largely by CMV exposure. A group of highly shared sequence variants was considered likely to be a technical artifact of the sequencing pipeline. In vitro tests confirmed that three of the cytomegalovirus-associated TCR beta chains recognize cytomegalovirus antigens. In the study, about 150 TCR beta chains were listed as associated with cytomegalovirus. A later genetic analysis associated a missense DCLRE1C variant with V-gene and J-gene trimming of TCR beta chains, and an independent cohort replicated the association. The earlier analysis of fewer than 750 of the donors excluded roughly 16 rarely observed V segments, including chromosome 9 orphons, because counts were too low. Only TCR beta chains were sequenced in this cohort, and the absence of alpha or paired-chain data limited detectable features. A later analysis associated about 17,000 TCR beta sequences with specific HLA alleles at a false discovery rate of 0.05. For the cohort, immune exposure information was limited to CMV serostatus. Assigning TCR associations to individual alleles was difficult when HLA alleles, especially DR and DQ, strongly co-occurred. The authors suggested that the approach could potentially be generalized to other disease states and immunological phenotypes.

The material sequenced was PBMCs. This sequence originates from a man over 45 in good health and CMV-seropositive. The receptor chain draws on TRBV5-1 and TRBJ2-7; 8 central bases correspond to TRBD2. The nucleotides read TGCGCCAGCAGCTGGGGCAGCGGTAGCGGGGAAAGGGAGCAGTACTTC. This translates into CASSWGSGSGEREQYF.